These 18 T cell receptor beta chains were sequenced from one sample in a study of cytomegalovirus exposure and HLA in healthy donors (dated by TCRdb to about 2017). Receptors were amplified or captured by the immunoSEQ multiplex PCR assay. For the multiplex PCR, a mixture combining 60 forward primers for TCR Vbeta segments and 13 reverse primers for TCR Jbeta segments was used. TCRdb mirrors the immuneACCESS table, restricted to in-frame sequences. Some clones are absent from its copies; in checked studies, under half trace to an unresolved V gene, and the reason for the others is unknown. Present in this sample are roughly 84,000 clones, about 78% of which were seen just once. Jointly, the top ten make up 2.5% to 4% of the sample. Input material: PBMCs. The receptors originated from a man aged 50-60 years in good health and CMV-seronegative.

This CDR3 reads CAWSSPSWYYGYTF. The CDR3 DNA follows: TGTGCCTGGAGTTCACCTAGTTGGTACTATGGCTACACCTTC. The chain employs TRBV30 and TRBJ1-2; no clear D. This CDR3 has 14 amino acids. CDR1 GTSNPN and CDR2 SVGIG come from the germline V gene (reference sequence). V lost 2 bases and J 3 bases, leaving 13 bases between the germline ends.

This clone has only a few counts. The likely explanation is a read error, given a far larger clone one base away. Other DNA sequences in the sample encode the same CDR3. The chain recombines TRBV5-1 with TRBJ1-2; the D is unclear. CDR3 size: 16 residues. Germline CDR1 SGHRS, CDR2 YFSETQ. V lost 0 bases and J lost 0, with 12 bases in between. DNA of the CDR3: TGCGCCAGCAGCTTGGATGCGGGGATGGCTAACTATGGCTACACCTTC. It translates to CASSLDAGMANYGYTF.

This chain connects TRBV7-9 to TRBJ2-7; 7 nucleotides line up with TRBD1. The CDR3 has 14 residues. Per the germline V gene, CDR1 is SEHNR and CDR2 is FQNEAQ (reference sequence). The V and J ends lost 2 bases and 2 bases, in that order; junction bases with no gene match: 3. Written as DNA, the CDR3 is TGTGCCAGCAGCTTACACGGGACAGCCTACGAGCAGTACTTC. Its translation is CASSLHGTAYEQYF.

In its sample, this clone was seen a few times. The chain combines TRBV29-1 with TRBJ2-3; 11 positions agree with TRBD2. With 7 bases clipped from V and 7 bases from J, the junction kept 10 bases outside the gene matches. The germline gives CDR1 SQVTM, CDR2 ANQGSEA. This CDR3 spans 14 amino acids. The CDR3 spells CSAAGTSGRNTQYF. The CDR3, as DNA: TGCAGCGCAGCCGGGACTAGCGGTCGGAATACGCAGTATTTT.

This clone was observed a single time. The V gene is TRBV5-8, the J gene TRBJ2-3, with D possibly being TRBD2 (6 bases). The germline gives CDR1 SGHTS, CDR2 YDEGEE. Trimming took off 5 bases at V and 2 bases at J, with 15 bases between the two ends. The CDR3 covers 15 residues. CDR3 sequence (DNA): TGTGCCAGCAGGCGGGGACTGGGCCTCACAGATACGCAGTATTTT. The encoded protein is CASRRGLGLTDTQYF.

The chain combines TRBV6-5 with TRBJ1-3, with 7 bases fitting TRBD1. Losses at the gene ends were 5 bases for V and 4 bases for J; bases not matched to a gene: 8. The CDR3 sequence is 15 residues long. Germline V gene sequence: CDR1 MNHEY, CDR2 SVGAGI. This CDR3 reads CASSIAGGRGNTIYF. In DNA, the CDR3 is TGTGCCAGCAGTATAGCAGGGGGGAGAGGAAACACCATATATTTT.

The chain employs TRBV7-9 and TRBJ1-2; D may be TRBD1 (6 bases). Germline CDR1 is SEHNR and CDR2 is FQNEAQ (reference sequence). The CDR3 runs 15 residues. The V end was cut by 5 bases, the J end by 5 bases, with 18 bases between. CDR3 in DNA: TGTGCCAGCAGCGAGCAAGGACAGCGAATATATGGCTACACCTTC. Translation: CASSEQGQRIYGYTF.

The chain has TRBV7-2 and TRBJ2-7; no reliable D call. Germline V gene sequence: CDR1 SGHTA, CDR2 FQGNSA. CDR3 length equals 16 residues. The germline V and J ends were trimmed by 1 base and 0 bases, with 13 bases remaining between them. CDR3: CASSLVAGPFSYEQYF. The CDR3 DNA reads TGTGCCAGCAGCTTAGTCGCAGGTCCCTTCTCCTACGAGCAGTACTTC.

This sequence joins TRBV2 and TRBJ2-4; D gene unclear. The germline V gene encodes CDR1 SNHLY and CDR2 FYNNEI. The CDR3 is 12 amino acids. V lost 6 bases and J lost 9, with 12 bases in between. The CDR3 sequence: CASRPDGAIQYF. The CDR3 bases are TGTGCCAGCAGACCCGACGGAGCCATTCAGTACTTC. The whole variable domain, remainder taken from reference TRBV2 and TRBJ2-4, is EPEVTQTPSHQVTQMGQEVILRCVPISNHLYFYWYRQILGQKVEFLVSFYNNEISEKSEIFDDQFSVERPDGSNFTLKIRSTKLEDSAMYFCASRPDGAIQYFGAGTRLSVL.

J is TRBJ2-1 and V is TRBV5-4; 8 bases fit TRBD2. The CDR3 runs 15 residues. The V segment lost 0 bases and the J segment 2 bases; nucleotides outside the gene matches: 1. In germline, CDR1 is SGHNT, CDR2 YYREEE (reference sequence). As DNA, the CDR3 is TGTGCCAGCAGCTTGGACGGGGGGGCCTACAATGAGCAGTTCTTC. Its protein is CASSLDGGAYNEQFF. The full variable domain, completed using reference TRBV5-4 and TRBJ2-1, is ETGVTQSPTHLIKTRGQQVTLRCSSQSGHNTVSWYQQALGQGPQFIFQYYREEENGRGNFPPRFSGLQFPNYSSELNVNALELDDSALYLCASSLDGGAYNEQFFGPGTRLTVL.

The chain is built from TRBV4-2 and TRBJ2-2; 11 nucleotides line up with TRBD2. The CDR3 is 18 amino acids. From germline, CDR1 is LGHNA and CDR2 YNFKEQ. V shed 0 bases and J 6 bases; nucleotides not matched to a gene: 9. The CDR3 DNA sequence: TGTGCCAGCAGCCAAGAAGTAGCGGGGGGGTTAGGGGCCGGGGAGCTGTTTTTT. Translation gives CASSQEVAGGLGAGELFF.

The chain is built from TRBV18 and TRBJ2-1; TRBD2 agrees at 9 bases. This CDR3 contains 16 residues. The germline V gene encodes CDR1 KGHSH and CDR2 LQKENI. Germline trimming cut 3 bases from V and 0 bases from J; bases unmatched to any gene: 3. This CDR3 reads CASSPASGDSYNEQFF. CDR3 sequence (DNA): TGTGCCAGCTCACCGGCTAGCGGGGACTCCTACAATGAGCAGTTCTTC.

In this sample, this clone turned up once. The chain has TRBV19 and TRBJ2-1; maybe TRBD2 (7 bases). V shed 0 bases and J shed 8 bases, with 14 bases lying between them. This CDR3 region has 15 residues. Per the germline V gene, CDR1 is LNHDA and CDR2 is SQIVND (reference sequence). The CDR3: CASSIDGGAWDEQFF. In DNA form, the CDR3 reads TGTGCCAGTAGTATAGATGGGGGGGCTTGGGATGAGCAGTTCTTC.

This chain uses TRBV6-5 with TRBJ1-5, with D possibly being TRBD1 (5 bases). Trimming cost V 7 bases and J 6 bases, with 10 bases left between them. Germline CDR1 is MNHEY and CDR2 is SVGAGI. The CDR3 contains 12 residues. The CDR3 sequence: CASKQGSQPQHF. The CDR3 DNA reads as TGTGCCAGCAAGCAGGGTTCTCAGCCCCAGCATTTT.

The CDR3: CASSGFGLAGGPETQYF. Here the CDR3 DNA reads TGCGCCAGCAGTGGATTTGGGCTAGCGGGGGGCCCAGAGACCCAGTACTTC. The chain employs TRBV10-1 and TRBJ2-5; TRBD2 matches at 11 bases. This CDR3 has 17 amino acids. CDR1 WNHNN and CDR2 SYGVQD come from the germline V gene (reference sequence). The junction had 11 bases not matched to a gene; V was cut back by 4 bases and J by 4 bases.

V and J are TRBV7-2 and TRBJ1-5, with TRBD1 matching over 10 bases. There are 16 residues in the CDR3. CDR1 and CDR2 (germline): SGHTA, FQGNSA. The V and J ends lost 2 bases and 4 bases, in that order; junction bases with no gene match: 5. This CDR3 is CASSLKWGQGNQPQHF. The DNA of the CDR3 is TGTGCCAGCAGCTTAAAATGGGGACAGGGGAATCAGCCCCAGCATTTT.

The gene calls are TRBV19 and TRBJ2-1, with 9 bases lining up with TRBD2. Per germline, CDR1 LNHDA and CDR2 SQIVND (reference sequence). The CDR3 runs to 15 residues. Germline trimming cut 3 bases from V and 4 bases from J; bases unmatched to any gene: 4. CDR3 in amino acids: CASSITAGGYNEQFF. The CDR3 DNA follows: TGTGCCAGTAGTATTACAGCGGGGGGATACAATGAGCAGTTCTTC.

The chain carries TRBV6-4 and TRBJ2-5, with 11 bases fitting TRBD2. Germline trimming cut 10 bases from V and 4 bases from J; bases unmatched to any gene: 8. The CDR3 runs to 14 residues. CDR1 MRHNA and CDR2 SNTAGT come from the germline V gene. CDR3 nucleotide sequence: TGTGCCACCGCACCGACTAGCGGGGCAGAGACCCAGTACTTC. It yields the protein CATAPTSGAETQYF.